This is a list of T cell receptor beta chains from one sample in a study of cytomegalovirus exposure and HLA in healthy donors. Profiling relied on immunoSEQ multiplex PCR, and the TCRdb table lists in-frame clones only, not all of them. This table has approximately 140,000 clones, 70% to 80% appearing once. The sequenced sample consisted of PBMCs. The receptor set was obtained from a human donor in good health. Each CDR3 is given with its conserved first and last residue. The D gene is left open where the match is weak. Rows give clone size only sometimes, using once, few, many, or a class for an expanded clone.

TRBD1,.,TRBV29-1,TRBJ1-3,TGCAGCGTTGCGGGGACAGGAAGTTCTGGAAACACCATATATTTT,CSVAGTGSSGNTIYF
TRBD2,.,TRBV11-2,TRBJ2-7,TGTGCCAGCAGCTCCTCAGGGCGCGGGAGGGGTTACGAGCAGTACTTC,CASSSSGRGRGYEQYF
.,.,TRBV7-2,TRBJ2-7,TGTGCCAGCAGCGCGAGTCCGGGGGATTACGAGCAGTACTTC,CASSASPGDYEQYF
TRBD2,few,TRBV29-1,TRBJ2-3,TGCAGCGTCCAGGGGGAGCGGGGGGGCCGGAATACGCAGTATTTT,CSVQGERGGRNTQYF
TRBD2,.,TRBV7-8,TRBJ2-3,TGTGCCAGCAGCCGCCGCACTAGCGGGAGGGGTACAGATACGCAGTATTTT,CASSRRTSGRGTDTQYF
.,.,TRBV30,TRBJ2-7,TGTGCCTGGAGTGGCAGGGCCTACGAGCAGTACTTC,CAWSGRAYEQYF
.,.,TRBV9,TRBJ2-5,TGTGCCAGCAGCGTAGGAGGAACTGGGGGGGAGACCCAGTACTTC,CASSVGGTGGETQYF
TRBD1,.,TRBV5-1,TRBJ2-7,TGCGCCAGCAAACCCACCCCGGGACAGTACACCTACGAGCAGTACTTC,CASKPTPGQYTYEQYF
.,.,TRBV5-1,TRBJ2-2,TGCGCCAGCAGCCCGTGGAACACCGGGGAGCTGTTTTTT,CASSPWNTGELFF
.,.,TRBV30,TRBJ2-7,TGTGCCTGGACCGGGACATCCTCCTACGAGCAGTACTTC,CAWTGTSSYEQYF
.,.,TRBV7-2,TRBJ1-2,TGTGCCAGCAGCTTAGAGGGGGTTGGCGGTGGCTACACCTTC,CASSLEGVGGGYTF
.,.,TRBV19,TRBJ1-2,TGTGCCAGTAGTATCTGGGACAACGATGGCTACACCTTC,CASSIWDNDGYTF
TRBD2,.,TRBV5-1,TRBJ2-1,TGCGCCAGCAGCTCTACCCCAGCGGGAGCTTCCTACAATGAGCAGTTCTTC,CASSSTPAGASYNEQFF
.,.,TRBV5-4,TRBJ2-5,TGTGCCAGCCGGTTACTAACCGGCGGAGGAGAGACCCAGTACTTC,CASRLLTGGGETQYF
TRBD1,.,TRBV28,TRBJ1-1,TGTGCCAGCAGTTCCCTGGGACAGAGAAACACTGAAGCTTTCTTT,CASSSLGQRNTEAFF
TRBD2,.,TRBV6-1,TRBJ2-1,TGTGCCAGCAGTGTAGAAGTCGGGAGGGGTCGGCATTTCTTC,CASSVEVGRGRHFF
.,once,TRBV28,TRBJ2-3,TGTGCCAGCAGGGGGAGAGATACGCAGTATTTT,CASRGRDTQYF
.,.,TRBV19,TRBJ2-5,TGTGCCAGTAGTATAGTCGCTCGGCAAGAGACCCAGTACTTC,CASSIVARQETQYF
.,.,TRBV2,TRBJ1-2,TGTGCCAGCAATGAAGCGGCAGGGGTATACGGCTACACCTTC,CASNEAAGVYGYTF